Presented here are 10 T cell receptor beta chains from one specimen sequenced in a study of blood T cell repertoires in COVID-19. Profiled with immunoSEQ multiplex PCR; TCRdb holds only in-frame clones, not every one. The table lists approximately 270,000 clones, 75% to 90% of them singletons. Sequencing used PBMCs or T cells enriched from blood (not recorded which). Source of these receptors: a woman aged 45-59 years who had recovered from COVID-19.

This clone appeared a few times. The V and J genes are TRBV6-5 and TRBJ1-6, with a weak D call TRBD1 (6 bases). The V and J ends lost 1 base and 5 bases respectively, with 6 bases between them. The CDR3 totals 14 residues. Germline CDR1 and CDR2: MNHEY and SVGAGI. The CDR3 loop reads CASSYWTDNSPLHF. The CDR3 DNA reads TGTGCCAGCAGTTACTGGACAGATAATTCACCCCTCCACTTT.

This clone was seen only a few times. The chain uses TRBV5-4 and TRBJ1-3, with D possibly TRBD1 on 6 matching bases. This CDR3 region has 16 residues. The germline V and J ends were trimmed by 2 bases and 3 bases, with 15 bases remaining between them. Germline loops: CDR1 SGHNT, CDR2 YYREEE (reference sequence). The CDR3 is CASSFDRGGSGNTIYF. In nucleotides, the CDR3 is TGTGCCAGCAGCTTTGATAGAGGGGGTAGTGGAAACACCATATATTTT.

This clone has a single count. V gene TRBV5-4 combines with J gene TRBJ2-3; 14 bases align to TRBD2. Germline V gene sequence: CDR1 SGHNT, CDR2 YYREEE (reference sequence). V shed 3 bases, J shed 4 bases, and the junction held 4 bases outside the gene matches. The CDR3 consists of 16 residues. As DNA, the CDR3 is TGTGCCAGCAGCTCCGGACTAGCGGGAGGAGCAGATACGCAGTATTTT. Translated, it gives CASSSGLAGGADTQYF.

The chain couples TRBV11-2 to TRBJ2-1; TRBD2 is a possible D gene (5 bases). The germline V gene has CDR1 SGHAT and CDR2 FQNNGV. There are 15 residues in the CDR3. The germline V and J ends were trimmed by 0 bases and 7 bases, with 13 bases remaining between them. The CDR3 DNA is TGTGCCAGCAGCTTAGAAACTAGTAAGTGGAATGAGCAGTTCTTC. It encodes CASSLETSKWNEQFF.

The CDR3 DNA is TGCACCAGCAGCCCAGGGCTAGCGGGAGACGAGCAGTACTTC. Translation gives CTSSPGLAGDEQYF. The rearrangement uses TRBV1 and TRBJ2-7; the table's D call TRBD2 went unverified against the DNA. TRBV1 is marked as a pseudogene. This CDR3 contains 14 residues.

For this clone: Relative to the germline gene, one junction end is altered; a read error may explain this. V and J are TRBV14 and TRBJ1-1; D is perhaps TRBD1 (6 bases). Germline V gene sequence: CDR1 SGHDN, CDR2 FVKESK. CDR3 length equals 18 residues. The CDR3 region is CASSQVLWGQRRNTEALF. DNA for the CDR3: TGTGCCAGCAGCCAAGTATTGTGGGGGCAAAGAAGGAACACTGAAGCTCTCTTT.

V and J are TRBV6-6 and TRBJ2-5; 8 bases align to TRBD1. The germline V gene has CDR1 MNHNY and CDR2 SVGAGI (reference sequence). With V trimmed by 7 bases and J by 5 bases, 3 bases remained unmatched. This CDR3 region has 12 residues. CDR3 residues: CASINRGETQYF. As DNA, the CDR3 is TGTGCCAGCATTAACAGGGGGGAGACCCAGTACTTC.

V gene TRBV28 combines with J gene TRBJ1-1, with 8 positions matching TRBD1. J was trimmed by 1 base and V by 3 bases; bases with no gene match: 10. The germline CDR1 and CDR2 sequences are MDHEN and SYDVKM. The CDR3 is 17 amino acids. In nucleotides, the CDR3 is TGTGCCAGCAGTTTGGGGACAGGTCGAGGGTCGAACACTGAAGCTTTCTTT. Residues: CASSLGTGRGSNTEAFF.

This clone was recorded many times. The chain has TRBV18 and TRBJ2-7, with a tentative D call TRBD2 (5 bases). Trimming removed 0 bases at V and 6 bases at J, with 9 bases between. Germline assignment: CDR1 KGHSH and CDR2 LQKENI. This CDR3 is built from 13 residues. For the CDR3, the DNA is TGTGCCAGCTCACCACCGAGGGTTGTCGAGCAGTACTTC. This codes for CASSPPRVVEQYF.

This clone was detected only once. The chain carries TRBV3-1 (or the pseudogene TRBV3-2) and TRBJ2-7, with a tentative D call TRBD2 (6 bases). This CDR3 has 14 residues. Germline V gene lookup returns CDR1 LGHDT and CDR2 YNNKEL (reference sequence). V was pared by 4 bases and J by 6 bases, with 16 bases between. CDR3 sequence: CASSPGSRAGEQYF. DNA of the CDR3: TGTGCCAGCAGCCCCGGGAGTCGGGCCGGCGAGCAGTACTTC.